A single sample gave rise to the 3 T cell receptor beta chains below, sequenced in a study of blood T cell repertoires in COVID-19. The table came from immunoSEQ multiplex PCR; TCRdb's copy has only in-frame clones and leaves some out. Altogether 350,000 to 450,000 clones are present, 89% being singletons, with the ten largest covering 1% to 1.5%. Sequencing was performed on peripheral blood. These receptors were collected from a man aged 35 to 55 with acute or convalescent COVID-19.

The genes are TRBV5-1 and TRBJ2-7; D is undetermined. The germline CDR1 and CDR2 sequences are SGHRS and YFSETQ. The length of the CDR3 is 13 residues. V was clipped by 5 bases and J by 7 bases, with 16 bases between them. CDR3 nucleotides: TGCGCCAGCAGTTCCGCGGAGCTTCTAGAGCAGTACTTC. This sequence encodes CASSSAELLEQYF.

This clone is a singleton in its sample. The rearrangement uses TRBV18 and TRBJ2-6; unclear D gene. The germline CDR1 and CDR2 sequences are KGHSH and LQKENI. The CDR3 is 15 amino acids. Trimming shortened V by 3 bases and J by 4 bases, and 10 bases separated the two germline ends. The CDR3 loop is CASSPRSGGANVLTF. CDR3 sequence (DNA): TGTGCCAGCTCACCCCGATCAGGCGGGGCCAACGTCCTGACTTTC.

The chain couples TRBV28 to TRBJ1-1; TRBD1 matches 7 bases. J was trimmed by 0 bases and V by 8 bases; bases with no gene match: 3. This CDR3 has 13 amino acids. Germline V lookup: CDR1 MDHEN, CDR2 SYDVKM. CDR3 nucleotide sequence: TGTGCCAGCGCCGGGACAGTGAACACTGAAGCTTTCTTT. Translation: CASAGTVNTEAFF.